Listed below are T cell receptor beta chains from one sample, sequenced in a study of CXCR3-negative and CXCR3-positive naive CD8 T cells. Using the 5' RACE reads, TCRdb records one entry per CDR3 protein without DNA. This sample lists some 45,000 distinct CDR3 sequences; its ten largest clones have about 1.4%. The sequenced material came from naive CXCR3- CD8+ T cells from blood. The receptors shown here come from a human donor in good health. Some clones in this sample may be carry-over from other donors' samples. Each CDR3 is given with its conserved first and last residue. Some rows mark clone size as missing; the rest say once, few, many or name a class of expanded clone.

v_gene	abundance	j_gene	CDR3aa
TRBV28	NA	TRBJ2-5	CASIDRLQETQYF
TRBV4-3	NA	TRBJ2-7	CASSARQGTAYEQYF
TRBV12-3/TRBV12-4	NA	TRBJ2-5	CASSSLSGEETQYF
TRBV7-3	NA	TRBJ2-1	CASSPGLAESYNEQFF
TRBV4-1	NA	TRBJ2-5	CASSQRETQYF
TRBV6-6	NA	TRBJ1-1	CASRPDGFMNTEAFF
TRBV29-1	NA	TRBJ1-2	CSVGHGDGYTF
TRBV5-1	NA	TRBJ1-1	CASSLEGAGTEAFF
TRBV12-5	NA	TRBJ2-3	CASGSGTGGLDTQYF
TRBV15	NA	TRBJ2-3	CATSRGMGATTDTQYF
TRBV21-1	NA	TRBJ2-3	CASSKEVEGGRSTDTQYF
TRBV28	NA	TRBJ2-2	CASSSYQGSTGELFF
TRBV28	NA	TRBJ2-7	CASSLTRWDEQYF
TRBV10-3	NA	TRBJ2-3	CAISERLVSGTDTQYF
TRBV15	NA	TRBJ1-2	CATSRVEGGLVGYTF
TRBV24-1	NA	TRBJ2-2	CATRGLAGSTGELFF
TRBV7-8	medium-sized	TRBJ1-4	CASSLVLGVGEKLFF
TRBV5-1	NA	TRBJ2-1	CASSLRGEYNEQFF
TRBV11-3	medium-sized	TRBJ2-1	CASTAAGGLTGEQFF
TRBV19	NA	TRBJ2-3	CASMGGSTDTQYF
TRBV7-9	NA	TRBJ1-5	CASSLRVNQPQHF
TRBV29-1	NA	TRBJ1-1	CSALVGRGDTEAFF